This T cell receptor beta chain appears in the sequencing data of a study of identical twins. Overall study findings and caveats: Partial confounding of zero-insertion analyses by invariant MAIT and iNKT cells was possible. Those out-of-frame alpha sequences shared by twins showed an excess of low generation probability. In drawing conclusions, the study used cross-sectional statistical analysis and did not follow the same donors. Twin pairs had excess sharing that was weaker in beta out-of-frame sequences.

TCRdb re-called the 5' RACE reads through MiXCR, storing one row per CDR3 protein. The sample carries 600,000 to 800,000 distinct CDR3 sequences, roughly 20% recorded once. Looked up from germline, CDR1 is ENHRY and CDR2 is SYGVKD. V was shortened by 8 bases and J by 0 bases, with 17 bases between the two germline ends. CDR3 length equals 16 residues. As regards this clonotype: The antigen is undetermined.

These sequences were also reported in another study, on T cells expressing NK-cell markers.

The rearrangement joins TRBV10-3 to TRBJ2-1; TRBD1 or TRBD2 may be the D gene (5 bases each). The sample was PBMCs. The source is a woman under 30 in good health. For the CDR3, the DNA is TGTGCCATCGCTCCGGGGCGCACCGGCTCCTACAATGAGCAGTTCTTC. Its protein is CAIAPGRTGSYNEQFF.